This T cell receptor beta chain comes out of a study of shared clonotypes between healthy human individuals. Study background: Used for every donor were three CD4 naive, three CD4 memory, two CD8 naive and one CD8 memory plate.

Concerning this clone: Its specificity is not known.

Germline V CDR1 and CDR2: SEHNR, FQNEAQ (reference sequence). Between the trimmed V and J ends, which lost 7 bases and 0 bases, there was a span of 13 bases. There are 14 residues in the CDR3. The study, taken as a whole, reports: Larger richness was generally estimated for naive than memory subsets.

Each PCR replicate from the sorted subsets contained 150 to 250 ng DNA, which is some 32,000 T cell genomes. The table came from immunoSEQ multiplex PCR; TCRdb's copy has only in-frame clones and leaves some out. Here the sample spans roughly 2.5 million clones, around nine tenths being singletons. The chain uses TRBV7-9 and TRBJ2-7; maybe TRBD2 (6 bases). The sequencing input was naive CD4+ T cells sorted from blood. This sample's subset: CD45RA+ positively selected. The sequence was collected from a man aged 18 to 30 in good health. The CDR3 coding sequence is TGTGCCAGCATGGTTGAGGGAGGCTCCTACGAGCAGTACTTC. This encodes CASMVEGGSYEQYF.